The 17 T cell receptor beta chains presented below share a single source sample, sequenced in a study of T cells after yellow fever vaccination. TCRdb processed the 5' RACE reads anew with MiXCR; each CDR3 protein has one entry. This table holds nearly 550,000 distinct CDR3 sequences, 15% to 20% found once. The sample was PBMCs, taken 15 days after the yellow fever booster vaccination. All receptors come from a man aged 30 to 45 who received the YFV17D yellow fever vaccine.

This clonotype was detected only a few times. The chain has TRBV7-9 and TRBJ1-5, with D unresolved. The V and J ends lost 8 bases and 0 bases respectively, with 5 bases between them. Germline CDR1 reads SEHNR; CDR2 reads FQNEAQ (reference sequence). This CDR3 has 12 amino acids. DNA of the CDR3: TGTGCCAGCGGGGTTAGCAATCAGCCCCAGCATTTT. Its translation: CASGVSNQPQHF.

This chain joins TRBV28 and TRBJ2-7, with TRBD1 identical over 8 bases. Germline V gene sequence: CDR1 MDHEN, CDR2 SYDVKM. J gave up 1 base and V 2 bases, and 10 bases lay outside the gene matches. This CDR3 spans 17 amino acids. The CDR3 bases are TGTGCCAGCAGTTTAAAGGTCGCTCGGACAGGGTCCTACGAGCAGTACTTC. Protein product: CASSLKVARTGSYEQYF.

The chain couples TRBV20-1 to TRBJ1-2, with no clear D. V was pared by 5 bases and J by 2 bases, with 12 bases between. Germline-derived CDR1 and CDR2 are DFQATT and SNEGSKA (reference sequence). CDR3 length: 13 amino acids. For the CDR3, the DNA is TGCAGTGCTCATCATTACCTCAACTATGGCTACACCTTC. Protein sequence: CSAHHYLNYGYTF.

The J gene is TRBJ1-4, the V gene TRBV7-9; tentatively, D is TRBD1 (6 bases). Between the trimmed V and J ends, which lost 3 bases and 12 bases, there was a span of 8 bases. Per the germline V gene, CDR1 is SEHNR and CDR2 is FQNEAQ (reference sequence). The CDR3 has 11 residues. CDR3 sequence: CASSFNRELFF. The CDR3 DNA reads TGTGCCAGCAGCTTCAACAGGGAACTGTTTTTT.

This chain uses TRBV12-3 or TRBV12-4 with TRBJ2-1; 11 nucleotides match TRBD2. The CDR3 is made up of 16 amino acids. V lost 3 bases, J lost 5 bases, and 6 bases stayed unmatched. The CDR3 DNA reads TGTGCCAGCAGTTTCCAGGGACTAGCGGCAAACAATGAGCAGTTCTTC. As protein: CASSFQGLAANNEQFF.

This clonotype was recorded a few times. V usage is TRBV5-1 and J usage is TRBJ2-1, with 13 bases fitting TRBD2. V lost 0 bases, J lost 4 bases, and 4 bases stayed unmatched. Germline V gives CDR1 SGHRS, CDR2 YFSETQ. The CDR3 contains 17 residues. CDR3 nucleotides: TGCGCCAGCAGCTTGGCCCCACTAGCGGGAGGGTACAATGAGCAGTTCTTC. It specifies CASSLAPLAGGYNEQFF.

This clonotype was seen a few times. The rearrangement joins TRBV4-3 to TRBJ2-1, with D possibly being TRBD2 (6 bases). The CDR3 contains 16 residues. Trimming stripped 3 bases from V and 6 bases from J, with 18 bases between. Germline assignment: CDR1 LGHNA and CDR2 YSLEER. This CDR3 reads CASSQGLRTSPNEQFF. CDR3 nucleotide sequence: TGCGCCAGCAGCCAGGGACTCAGGACGTCTCCCAATGAGCAGTTCTTC.

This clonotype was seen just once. Here the CDR3 reads CASSLSGTHNEQFF. CDR3 in DNA: TGTGCCAGCAGTTTGAGCGGGACCCACAATGAGCAGTTCTTC. The chain joins TRBV12-3 or TRBV12-4 to TRBJ2-1; 7 bases are shared with TRBD2. CDR3 length: 14 residues. V trimming: 3 bases; J trimming: 5 bases; junction bases outside the gene matches: 4.

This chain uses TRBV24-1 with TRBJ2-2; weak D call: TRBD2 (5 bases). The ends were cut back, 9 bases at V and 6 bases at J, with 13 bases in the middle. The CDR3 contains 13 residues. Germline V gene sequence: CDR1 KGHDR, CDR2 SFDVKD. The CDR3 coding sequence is TGTGCCACCGGCGGAGGTACGGCCGGGGAGCTGTTTTTT. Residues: CATGGGTAGELFF.

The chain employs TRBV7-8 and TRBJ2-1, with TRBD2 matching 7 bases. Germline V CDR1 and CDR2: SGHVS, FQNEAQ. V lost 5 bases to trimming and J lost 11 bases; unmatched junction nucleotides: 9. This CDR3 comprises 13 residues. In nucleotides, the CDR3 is TGTGCCAGCAGCCTCCGACTAGCCGGCCAGCAGTTCTTC. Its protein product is CASSLRLAGQQFF.

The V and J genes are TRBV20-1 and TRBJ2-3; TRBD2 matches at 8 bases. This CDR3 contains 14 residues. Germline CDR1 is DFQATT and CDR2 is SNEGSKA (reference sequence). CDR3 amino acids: CTCSHGRGTDTQYF. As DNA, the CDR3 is TGCACCTGCTCCCACGGGAGGGGCACAGATACGCAGTATTTT.

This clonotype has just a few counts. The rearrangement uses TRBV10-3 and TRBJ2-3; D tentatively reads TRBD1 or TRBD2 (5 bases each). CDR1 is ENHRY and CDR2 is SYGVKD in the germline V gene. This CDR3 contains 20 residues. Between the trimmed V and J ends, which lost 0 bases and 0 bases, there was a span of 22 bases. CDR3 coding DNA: TGTGCCATCAGTGAGTCTAGGGACCGAGACAGCGTGTTGAGCACAGATACGCAGTATTTT. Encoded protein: CAISESRDRDSVLSTDTQYF.

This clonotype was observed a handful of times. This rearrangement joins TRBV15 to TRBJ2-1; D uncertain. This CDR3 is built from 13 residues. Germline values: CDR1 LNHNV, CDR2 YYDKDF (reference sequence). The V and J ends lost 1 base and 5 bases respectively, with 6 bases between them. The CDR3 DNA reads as TGTGCCACCAGCAGAGGGCTTGACAATGAGCAGTTCTTC. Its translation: CATSRGLDNEQFF.

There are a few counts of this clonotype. The CDR3 loop is CASSPGGQVYEQYF. CDR3 nucleotide sequence: TGCGCCAGCAGCCCAGGGGGCCAAGTCTACGAGCAGTACTTC. The rearrangement joins TRBV5-1 to TRBJ2-7; 8 nucleotides agree with TRBD1. With V trimmed by 4 bases and J by 3 bases, 6 bases remained unmatched. The CDR3 totals 14 residues. Germline CDR1 reads SGHRS; CDR2 reads YFSETQ.

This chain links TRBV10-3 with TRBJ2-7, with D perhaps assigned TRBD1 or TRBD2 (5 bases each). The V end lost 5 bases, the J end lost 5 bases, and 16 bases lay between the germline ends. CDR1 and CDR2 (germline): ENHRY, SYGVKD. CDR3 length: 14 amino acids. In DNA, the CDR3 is TGTGCCATCAGTCAGGGACCGTTTTCCCACGAGCAGTACTTC. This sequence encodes CAISQGPFSHEQYF.

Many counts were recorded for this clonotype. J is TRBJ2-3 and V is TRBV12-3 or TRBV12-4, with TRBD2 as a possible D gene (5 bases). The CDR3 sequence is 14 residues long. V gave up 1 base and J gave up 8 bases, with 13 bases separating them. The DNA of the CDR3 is TGTGCCAGCAGTTTAGGTGGCTCTCGGGGTACGCAGTATTTT. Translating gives CASSLGGSRGTQYF.

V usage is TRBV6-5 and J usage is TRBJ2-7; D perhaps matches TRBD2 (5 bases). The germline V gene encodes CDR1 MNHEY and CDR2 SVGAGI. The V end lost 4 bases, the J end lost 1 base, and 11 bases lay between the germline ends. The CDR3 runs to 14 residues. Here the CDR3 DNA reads TGTGCCAGCAGTTGGAGGAGTGGGTCCTACGAGCAGTACTTC. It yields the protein CASSWRSGSYEQYF.